The next 17 T cell receptor beta chains were all read from a single sample in a study of high-grade serous ovarian cancer treatment subgroups. Tumor samples were obtained before definitive surgery or chemotherapy. Produced via immunoSEQ multiplex PCR; TCRdb's table is partial and in-frame only. This sample has around 16,000 clones, with 73% found just once. The specimen was tumor tissue. These receptors were obtained from a human donor with high-grade serous ovarian cancer.

The J gene is TRBJ2-2, the V gene TRBV28; D is ambiguous. Trimming cost V 8 bases and J 0 bases, with 7 bases left between them. Germline loops: CDR1 MDHEN, CDR2 SYDVKM. The CDR3 length is 13 residues. The CDR3 DNA sequence: TGTGCCAGCCTGCAGGCGAACACCGGGGAGCTGTTTTTT. Protein sequence: CASLQANTGELFF. Full variable domain (rest looked up from reference TRBV28 and TRBJ2-2): DVKVTQSSRYLVKRTGEKVFLECVQDMDHENMFWYRQDPGLGLRLIYFSYDVKMKEKGDIPEGYSVSREKKERFSLILESASTNQTSMYLCASLQANTGELFFGEGSRLTVL.

The genes are TRBV2 and TRBJ2-7, with D perhaps matching TRBD1 (8 bases). The V end was cut by 5 bases, the J end by 4 bases, with 18 bases between. CDR3 length equals 15 residues. Germline CDR1 SNHLY, CDR2 FYNNEI. The CDR3 sequence: CASSFRQGRDYEQYF. The CDR3 DNA follows: TGTGCCAGCAGTTTTAGACAGGGGAGGGATTACGAGCAGTACTTC.

This chain joins TRBV5-1 and TRBJ2-5, with a possible D match to TRBD1 (5 bases). Germline CDR1 reads SGHRS; CDR2 reads YFSETQ. The CDR3 runs to 15 residues. Between the trimmed V and J ends, which lost 1 base and 2 bases, there was a span of 12 bases. This CDR3 is CASSLLGAGQETQYF. The CDR3 bases are TGCGCCAGCAGCTTGTTAGGGGCCGGGCAAGAGACCCAGTACTTC.

This clone was recorded once. The chain couples TRBV7-2 to TRBJ2-7, with 8 nucleotides matching TRBD1. The CDR3 has 15 amino acids. The junction had 8 bases not matched to a gene; V was cut back by 5 bases and J by 2 bases. In germline, CDR1 is SGHTA, CDR2 FQGNSA. DNA for the CDR3: TGTGCCAGCAGCCTCCGGACAGGGTCAACCTACGAGCAGTACTTC. Protein: CASSLRTGSTYEQYF.

CDR3 in amino acids: CASSLGARTYEQYF. Written as DNA, the CDR3 is TGTGCCAGCAGCTTAGGCGCCAGGACCTACGAGCAGTACTTC. The chain employs TRBV7-8 and TRBJ2-7; D is ambiguous. This CDR3 has 14 residues. Trimming pared 1 base from V and 2 bases from J, leaving 9 bases between. CDR1 and CDR2 from the germline V gene are SGHVS and FQNEAQ.

The rearrangement joins TRBV6-6 to TRBJ1-6; D is uncertain. CDR3 length equals 16 residues. Trimming removed 0 bases from V and 0 bases from J, with 6 bases in between. Germline V gene sequence: CDR1 MNHNY, CDR2 SVGAGI (reference sequence). CDR3 DNA sequence: TGTGCCAGCAGTTACTCCAGCTACTCCTATAATTCACCCCTCCACTTT. Translation: CASSYSSYSYNSPLHF.

The chain carries TRBV9 and TRBJ1-4; no definite D call. Trimming cost V 0 bases and J 12 bases, with 12 bases left between them. The CDR3 has 13 amino acids. The germline gives CDR1 SGDLS, CDR2 YYNGEE. The CDR3 here is CASSVVSGSELFF. DNA for the CDR3: TGTGCCAGCAGCGTAGTCTCAGGATCGGAACTGTTTTTT.

This rearrangement joins TRBV30 to TRBJ2-2; TRBD2 might be the D (5 bases). The CDR3 extends over 15 amino acids. CDR1 and CDR2 from the germline V gene are GTSNPN and SVGIG (reference sequence). V gave up 2 bases and J gave up 4 bases, with 14 bases separating them. The CDR3 region is CAWSNLAATTGELFF. As DNA, the CDR3 is TGTGCCTGGAGTAACCTAGCCGCGACCACCGGGGAGCTGTTTTTT.

The CDR3 loop reads CASSYGTGYQPQHF. In nucleotides, the CDR3 is TGTGCCAGCAGTTACGGGACAGGGTATCAGCCCCAGCATTTT. V is TRBV6-6 and J is TRBJ1-5; 9 positions match TRBD1. The junction had 1 base not matched to a gene; V was cut back by 2 bases and J by 5 bases. Germline V gene lookup returns CDR1 MNHNY and CDR2 SVGAGI (reference sequence). The CDR3 is 14 amino acids.

The genes are TRBV12-5 and TRBJ1-4; no reliable D call. CDR1 is LGHNT and CDR2 is FRNRAP in the germline V gene. The CDR3 contains 14 residues. The V end was cut by 8 bases, the J end by 8 bases, with 18 bases between. CDR3 sequence: CASRRSGIGEKLFF. CDR3 DNA: TGTGCTAGTAGAAGGTCGGGGATCGGCGAAAAACTGTTTTTT.

This clone appeared a few times. The chain carries TRBV15 and TRBJ1-1; possible D gene TRBD1, 6 bases. Germline loops: CDR1 LNHNV, CDR2 YYDKDF (reference sequence). This CDR3 comprises 13 residues. The V gene lost 2 bases and the J gene lost 9 bases, with 13 bases spanning the gap. Written as DNA, the CDR3 is TGTGCCACCAGCAGATCTACAGGGATCCAAGCTTTCTTT. The encoded protein is CATSRSTGIQAFF.

The rearrangement uses TRBV7-2 and TRBJ1-2; the D is unclear. Germline assignment: CDR1 SGHTA and CDR2 FQGNSA. The CDR3 consists of 14 residues. Trimming removed 2 bases from V and 0 bases from J, with 7 bases in between. The DNA of the CDR3 is TGTGCCAGCAGCTTAAAAGTGTCTAACTATGGCTACACCTTC. This encodes CASSLKVSNYGYTF.

The chain has TRBV28 and TRBJ2-7; D ambiguous. The V and J ends lost 3 bases and 0 bases respectively, with 6 bases between them. The germline gives CDR1 MDHEN, CDR2 SYDVKM. This CDR3 has 13 amino acids. The CDR3 region has the DNA TGTGCCAGCAGTTTCTTTACCTCCTACGAGCAGTACTTC. This encodes CASSFFTSYEQYF.

The chain uses TRBV7-9 and TRBJ1-2, with D possibly being TRBD1 (6 bases). Trimming took off 5 bases at V and 7 bases at J, with 17 bases between the two ends. Germline V CDR1 and CDR2: SEHNR, FQNEAQ (reference sequence). This CDR3 is 14 amino acids long. In DNA, the CDR3 is TGTGCCAGCAGCGCAATTAACAGGGATTCTGGCTACACCTTC. Translated, it gives CASSAINRDSGYTF. Complete variable domain (other parts from reference TRBV7-9 and TRBJ1-2): DTGVSQNPRHKITKRGQNVTFRCDPISEHNRLYWYRQTLGQGPEFLTYFQNEAQLEKSRLLSDRFSAERPKGSFSTLEIQRTEQGDSAMYLCASSAINRDSGYTFGSGTRLTVV.

V is TRBV19 and J is TRBJ1-1; no firm D call. Germline CDR1 LNHDA, CDR2 SQIVND (reference sequence). CDR3 length equals 15 residues. With 6 bases removed from V and 0 bases from J, the gap between germline ends came to 14 bases. CDR3: CASRNSLGMNTEAFF. The CDR3 DNA follows: TGTGCCAGTAGAAATAGCTTGGGCATGAACACTGAAGCTTTCTTT.

J is TRBJ2-7 and V is TRBV6-1, with D possibly TRBD1 on 5 matching bases. This CDR3 is 13 amino acids long. Trimming removed 6 bases from V and 6 bases from J, with 15 bases in between. CDR1 and CDR2 from the germline V gene are MNHNS and SASEGT. The CDR3 coding sequence is TGTGCCAGCAGAGAAACCAGGGCGTCCGAGCAGTACTTC. Protein sequence: CASRETRASEQYF.

The rearrangement links TRBV28 to TRBJ1-3, with a tentative D call TRBD1 (5 bases). Germline V lookup: CDR1 MDHEN, CDR2 SYDVKM. There are 15 residues in the CDR3. The V end was cut by 5 bases, the J end by 2 bases, with 13 bases between. In nucleotides, the CDR3 is TGTGCCAGCAGTCTCGGGACCGCAACTGGAAACACCATATATTTT. Translation gives CASSLGTATGNTIYF.